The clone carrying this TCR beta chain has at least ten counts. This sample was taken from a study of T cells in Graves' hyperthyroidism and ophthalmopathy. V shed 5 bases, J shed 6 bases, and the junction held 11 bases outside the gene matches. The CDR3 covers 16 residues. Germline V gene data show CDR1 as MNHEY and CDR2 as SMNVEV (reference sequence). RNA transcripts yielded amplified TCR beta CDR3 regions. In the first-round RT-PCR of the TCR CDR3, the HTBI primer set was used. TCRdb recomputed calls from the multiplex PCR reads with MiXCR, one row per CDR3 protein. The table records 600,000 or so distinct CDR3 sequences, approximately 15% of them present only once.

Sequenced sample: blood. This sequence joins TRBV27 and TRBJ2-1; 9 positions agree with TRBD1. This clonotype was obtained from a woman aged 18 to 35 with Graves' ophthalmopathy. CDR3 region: CASSPIQGQGPNEQFF. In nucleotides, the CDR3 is TGTGCCAGCAGTCCCATTCAGGGACAGGGACCCAATGAGCAGTTCTTC.